This T cell receptor beta chain was obtained from a study of cytotoxic CD8 clonotypes in ibrutinib-treated CLL. Study at large: Patient counts were around 11 relapsed/refractory, over 14 treatment-naive and around 18 IGHV unmutated. Points from the study as a whole: For progressing versus sustained-remission patients, sampling times were not the same.

Note on this clone: Its target is unknown.

TCRdb keeps only in-frame clones here, not all; method: immunoSEQ multiplex PCR. This sample carries 19,000 or so clones, roughly 80% of them seen once, and the ten largest clones take 5% to 7%. The germline CDR1 and CDR2 sequences are MNHEY and SVGAGI. Trimming cost V 6 bases and J 9 bases; bases outside gene matches: 4. This CDR3 is built from 14 residues. The starting material was PBMCs, obtained before ibrutinib treatment. This chain uses TRBV6-5 with TRBJ1-6; 11 nucleotides align to TRBD1. The source of this sequence is a human donor with chronic lymphocytic leukemia. The CDR3 loop reads CASSTGTGGSPLHF. DNA for the CDR3: TGTGCCAGCAGCACCGGGACAGGGGGTTCACCCCTCCACTTT.